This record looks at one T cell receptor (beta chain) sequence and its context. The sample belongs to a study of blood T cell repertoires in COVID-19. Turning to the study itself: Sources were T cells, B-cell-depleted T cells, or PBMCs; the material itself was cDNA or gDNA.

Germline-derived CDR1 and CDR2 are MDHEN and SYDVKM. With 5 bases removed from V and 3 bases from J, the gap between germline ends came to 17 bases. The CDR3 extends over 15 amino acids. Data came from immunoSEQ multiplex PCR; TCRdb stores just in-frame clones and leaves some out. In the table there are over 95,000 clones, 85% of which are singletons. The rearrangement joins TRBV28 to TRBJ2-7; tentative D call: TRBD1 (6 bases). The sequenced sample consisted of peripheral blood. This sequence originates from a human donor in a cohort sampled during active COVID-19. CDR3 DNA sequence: TGTGCCAGCAGTCCCCGGACAGCGTTTATCTACGAGCAGTACTTC. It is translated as CASSPRTAFIYEQYF. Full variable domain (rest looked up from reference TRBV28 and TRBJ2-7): DVKVTQSSRYLVKRTGEKVFLECVQDMDHENMFWYRQDPGLGLRLIYFSYDVKMKEKGDIPEGYSVSREKKERFSLILESASTNQTSMYLCASSPRTAFIYEQYFGPGTRLTVT.